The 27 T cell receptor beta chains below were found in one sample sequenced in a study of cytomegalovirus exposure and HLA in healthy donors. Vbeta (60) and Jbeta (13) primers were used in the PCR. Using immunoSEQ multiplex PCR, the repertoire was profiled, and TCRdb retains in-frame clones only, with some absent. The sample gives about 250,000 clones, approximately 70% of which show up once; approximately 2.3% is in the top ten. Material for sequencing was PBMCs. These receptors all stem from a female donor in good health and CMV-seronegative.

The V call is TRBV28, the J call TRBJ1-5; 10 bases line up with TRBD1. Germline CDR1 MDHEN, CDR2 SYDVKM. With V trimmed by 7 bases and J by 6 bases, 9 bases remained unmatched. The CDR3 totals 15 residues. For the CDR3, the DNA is TGTGCCAGCACCCGACAGGGGGCGCCGGGTCAGCCCCAGCATTTT. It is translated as CASTRQGAPGQPQHF.

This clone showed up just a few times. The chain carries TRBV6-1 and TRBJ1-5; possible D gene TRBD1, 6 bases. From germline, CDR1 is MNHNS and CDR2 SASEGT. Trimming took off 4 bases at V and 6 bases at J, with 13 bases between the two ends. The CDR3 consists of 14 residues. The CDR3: CASSAHRASQPQHF. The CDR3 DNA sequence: TGTGCCAGCAGTGCCCACAGGGCGAGTCAGCCCCAGCATTTT.

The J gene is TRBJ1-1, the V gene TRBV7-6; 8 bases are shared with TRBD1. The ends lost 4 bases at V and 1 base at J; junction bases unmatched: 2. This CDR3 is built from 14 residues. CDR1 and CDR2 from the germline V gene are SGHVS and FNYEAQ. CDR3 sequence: CASSSGGRNTEAFF. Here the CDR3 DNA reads TGTGCCAGCAGCTCAGGGGGCAGGAACACTGAAGCTTTCTTT.

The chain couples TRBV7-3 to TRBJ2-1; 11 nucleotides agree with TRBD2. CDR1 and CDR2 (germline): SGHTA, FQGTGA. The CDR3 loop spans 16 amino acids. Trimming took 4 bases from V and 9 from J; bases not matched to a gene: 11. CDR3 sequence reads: CASSSRGTSGEGEQFF. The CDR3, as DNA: TGTGCCAGCAGCTCACGTGGGACTAGCGGAGAGGGTGAGCAGTTCTTC.

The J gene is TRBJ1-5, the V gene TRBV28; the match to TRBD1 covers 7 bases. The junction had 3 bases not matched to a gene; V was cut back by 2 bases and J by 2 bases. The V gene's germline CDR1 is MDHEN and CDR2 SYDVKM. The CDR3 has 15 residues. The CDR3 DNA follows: TGTGCCAGCAGTTTAACGCAGGGGGGCAATCAGCCCCAGCATTTT. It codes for CASSLTQGGNQPQHF.

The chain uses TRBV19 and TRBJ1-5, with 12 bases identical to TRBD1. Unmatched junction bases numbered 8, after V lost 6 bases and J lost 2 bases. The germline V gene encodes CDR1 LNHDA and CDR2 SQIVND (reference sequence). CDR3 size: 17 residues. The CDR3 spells CASSGDRGRGGNQPQHF. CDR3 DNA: TGTGCCAGTAGCGGGGACAGGGGGCGAGGGGGCAATCAGCCCCAGCATTTT.

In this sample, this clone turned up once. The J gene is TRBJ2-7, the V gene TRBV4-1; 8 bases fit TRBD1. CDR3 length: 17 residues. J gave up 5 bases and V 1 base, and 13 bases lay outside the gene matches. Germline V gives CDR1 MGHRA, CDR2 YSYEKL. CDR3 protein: CASSQVRTGWDSHEQYF. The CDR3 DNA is TGCGCCAGCAGCCAAGTCCGGACAGGGTGGGATAGCCACGAGCAGTACTTC.

CDR3 coding DNA: TGCGCCAGCAGTGAAGCGGGAGACCTAGCCAAAAACATTCAGTACTTC. It translates to CASSEAGDLAKNIQYF. The chain links TRBV10-2 to TRBJ2-4; TRBD2 matches at 8 bases. This CDR3 is 16 amino acids long. V dropped 3 bases and J dropped 0; count of bases not matched to a gene: 4. Germline V gives CDR1 WSHSY, CDR2 SAAADI.

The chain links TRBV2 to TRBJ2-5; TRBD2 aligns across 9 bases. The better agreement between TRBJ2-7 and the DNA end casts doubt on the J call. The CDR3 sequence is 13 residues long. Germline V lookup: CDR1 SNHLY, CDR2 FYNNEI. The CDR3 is CASQREASYEQYF. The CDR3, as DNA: TGTGCCAGCCAGCGGGAGGCCTCCTACGAGCAGTACTTC.

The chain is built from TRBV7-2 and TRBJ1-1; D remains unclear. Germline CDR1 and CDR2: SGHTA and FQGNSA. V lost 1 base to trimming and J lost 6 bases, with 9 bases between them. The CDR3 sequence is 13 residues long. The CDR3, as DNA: TGTGCCAGCAGCTTAGAGCTCGGGGCTGAAGCTTTCTTT. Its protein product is CASSLELGAEAFF.

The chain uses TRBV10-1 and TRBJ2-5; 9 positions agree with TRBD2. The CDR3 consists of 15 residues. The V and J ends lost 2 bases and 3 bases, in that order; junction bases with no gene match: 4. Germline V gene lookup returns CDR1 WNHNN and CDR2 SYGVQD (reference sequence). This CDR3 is CASSEGREGEETQYF. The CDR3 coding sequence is TGCGCCAGCAGTGAGGGGCGGGAGGGCGAAGAGACCCAGTACTTC.

The CDR3 DNA reads TGCGCCAGCAGCTTGGGGACTAGTCAAGAGACCCAGTACTTC. This translates into CASSLGTSQETQYF. This rearrangement joins TRBV5-1 to TRBJ2-5, with 7 bases lining up with TRBD2. Germline CDR1 reads SGHRS; CDR2 reads YFSETQ. CDR3 length: 14 residues. V lost 0 bases and J lost 2; bases outside the gene matches: 1.

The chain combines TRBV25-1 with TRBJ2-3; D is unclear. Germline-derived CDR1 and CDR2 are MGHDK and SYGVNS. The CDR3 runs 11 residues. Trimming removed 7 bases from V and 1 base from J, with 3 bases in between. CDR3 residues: CASTGTDTQYF. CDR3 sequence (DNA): TGTGCCAGCACCGGCACAGATACGCAGTATTTT.

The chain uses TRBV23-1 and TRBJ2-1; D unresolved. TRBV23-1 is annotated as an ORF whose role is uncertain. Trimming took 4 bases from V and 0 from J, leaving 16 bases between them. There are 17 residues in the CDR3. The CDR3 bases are TGCGCCAGCAGTCGATTTATCCGCGGTAGCTCCTACAATGAGCAGTTCTTC. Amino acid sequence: CASSRFIRGSSYNEQFF.

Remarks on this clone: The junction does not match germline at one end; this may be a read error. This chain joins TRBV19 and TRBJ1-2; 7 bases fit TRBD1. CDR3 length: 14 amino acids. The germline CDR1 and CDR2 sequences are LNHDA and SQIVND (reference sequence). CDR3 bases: TGTGCCAGTAGTAGTACAGGGGCGAACTTTGGCTACACCTTC. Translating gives CASSSTGANFGYTF.

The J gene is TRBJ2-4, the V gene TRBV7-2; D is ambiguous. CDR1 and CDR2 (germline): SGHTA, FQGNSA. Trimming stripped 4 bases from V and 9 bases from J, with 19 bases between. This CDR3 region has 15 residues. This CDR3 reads CASSSPPAYPGIQYF. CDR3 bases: TGTGCCAGCAGCTCCCCCCCAGCATACCCGGGCATTCAGTACTTC.

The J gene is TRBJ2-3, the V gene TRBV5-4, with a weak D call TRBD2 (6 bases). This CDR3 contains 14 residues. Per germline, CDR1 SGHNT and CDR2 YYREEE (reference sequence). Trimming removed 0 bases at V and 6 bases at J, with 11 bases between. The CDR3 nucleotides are TGTGCCAGCAGCTTGGGGGGCGGGAAGGATACGCAGTATTTT. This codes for CASSLGGGKDTQYF.

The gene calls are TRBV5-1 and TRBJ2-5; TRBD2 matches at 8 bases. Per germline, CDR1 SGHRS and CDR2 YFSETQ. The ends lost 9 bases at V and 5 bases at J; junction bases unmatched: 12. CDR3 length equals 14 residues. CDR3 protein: CATNRGGAGETQYF. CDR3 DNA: TGCGCCACCAATCGGGGGGGGGCCGGGGAGACCCAGTACTTC.

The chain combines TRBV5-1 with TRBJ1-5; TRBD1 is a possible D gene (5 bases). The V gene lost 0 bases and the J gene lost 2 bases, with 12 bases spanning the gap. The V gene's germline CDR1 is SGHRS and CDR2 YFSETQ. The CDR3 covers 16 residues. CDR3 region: CASSLGGASGNQPQHF. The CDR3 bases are TGCGCCAGCAGCTTGGGTGGGGCGAGCGGCAATCAGCCCCAGCATTTT.

In DNA form, the CDR3 reads TGTGCCAGCTCCCGCAACCAGGGGGTCAACACTGAAGCTTTCTTT. Translating gives CASSRNQGVNTEAFF. V usage is TRBV18 and J usage is TRBJ1-1, with 7 bases identical to TRBD1. V lost 6 bases and J lost 2; bases outside the gene matches: 9. This CDR3 region has 15 residues. CDR1 is KGHSH and CDR2 is LQKENI in the germline V gene.

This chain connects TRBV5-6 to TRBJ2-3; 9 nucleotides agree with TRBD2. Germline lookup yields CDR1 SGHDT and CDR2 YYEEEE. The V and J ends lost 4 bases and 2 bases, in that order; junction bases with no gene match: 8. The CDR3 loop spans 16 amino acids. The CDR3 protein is CASSPGGGRATDTQYF. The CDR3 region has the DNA TGTGCCAGCAGCCCGGGGGGCGGGAGGGCCACAGATACGCAGTATTTT.

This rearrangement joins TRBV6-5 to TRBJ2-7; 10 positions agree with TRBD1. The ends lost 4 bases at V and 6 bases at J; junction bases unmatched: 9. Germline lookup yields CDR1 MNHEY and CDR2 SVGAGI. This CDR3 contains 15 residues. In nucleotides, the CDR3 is TGTGCCAGCAGTTCCAGGGGGACAGGGGAGGTCGAGCAGTACTTC. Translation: CASSSRGTGEVEQYF.

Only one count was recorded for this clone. CDR3 coding DNA: TGTGCCAGCAGTAACCGGAGACTAGCGGGAGACACCGGGGAGCTGTTTTTT. This gives the protein CASSNRRLAGDTGELFF. This sequence joins TRBV25-1 and TRBJ2-2, with 12 bases identical to TRBD2. This CDR3 spans 17 amino acids. Unmatched junction bases numbered 7, after V lost 5 bases and J lost 3 bases. Per germline, CDR1 MGHDK and CDR2 SYGVNS.

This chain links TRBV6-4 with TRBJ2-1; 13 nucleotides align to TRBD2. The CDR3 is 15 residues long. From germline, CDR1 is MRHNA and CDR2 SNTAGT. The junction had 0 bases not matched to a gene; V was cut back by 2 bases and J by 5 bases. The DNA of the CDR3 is TGTGCCAGCAGTGACGGACTAGCGGGAGACAATGAGCAGTTCTTC. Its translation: CASSDGLAGDNEQFF.

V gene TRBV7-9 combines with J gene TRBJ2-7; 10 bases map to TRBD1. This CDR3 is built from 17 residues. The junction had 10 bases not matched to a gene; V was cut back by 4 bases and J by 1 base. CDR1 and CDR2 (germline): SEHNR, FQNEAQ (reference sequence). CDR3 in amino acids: CASSSPLGQGDSYEQYF. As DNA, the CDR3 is TGTGCCAGCAGCTCACCACTCGGACAGGGGGATTCCTACGAGCAGTACTTC.

The DNA of the CDR3 is TGTGCCAGCAGTGCCAGGCCCTATAGCACAGATACGCAGTATTTT. It is translated as CASSARPYSTDTQYF. The chain recombines TRBV6-6 with TRBJ2-3; no definite D call. Trimming stripped 5 bases from V and 0 bases from J, with 12 bases between. Germline assignment: CDR1 MNHNY and CDR2 SVGAGI (reference sequence). The CDR3 is 15 amino acids.

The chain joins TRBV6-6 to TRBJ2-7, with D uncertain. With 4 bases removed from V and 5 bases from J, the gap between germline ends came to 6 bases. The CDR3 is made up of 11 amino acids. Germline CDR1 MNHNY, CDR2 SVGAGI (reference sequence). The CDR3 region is CASSSSDEQYF. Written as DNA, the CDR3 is TGTGCCAGCAGTTCGAGCGACGAGCAGTACTTC.